The rows below give T cell receptor beta chains drawn from one sample of a study of T cell responses to AZD1222 COVID-19 vaccine. Libraries were prepared by immunoSEQ multiplex PCR; TCRdb keeps only in-frame clonotypes and omits some of them. The sample records tens of thousands of clones, about 87% being singletons. The specimen was peripheral blood, collected 28 days after the second AZD1222 dose. Receptors originate from an adult who received the AZD1222 COVID-19 vaccine. The CDR3 runs from the conserved cysteine through the conserved F or W. D genes are given only for firm matches. Clone sizes are given selectively: once, few, many, or a class where the clone is expanded.

>TRBD2|TRBJ2-7|NA|TRBV7-2
CASSLDLAGWEQYF
TGTGCCAGCAGCTTAGATCTAGCGGGATGGGAGCAGTACTTC
>TRBD1|TRBJ1-1|NA|TRBV18
CASSQSGQGLNTEAFF
TGTGCCAGCTCACAGTCGGGACAGGGCCTGAACACTGAAGCTTTCTTT
>NA|TRBJ1-5|NA|TRBV2
CASSPRFNQPQHF
TGTGCCAGCAGTCCTCGATTCAATCAGCCCCAGCATTTT
>NA|TRBJ1-5|NA|TRBV2
CASSLSRGQPQHF
TGTGCCAGCAGTCTGTCCCGGGGGCAGCCCCAGCATTTT
>TRBD1|TRBJ1-1|NA|TRBV7-8
CASSLDRLNTEAFF
TGTGCCAGCAGCTTGGACAGGTTGAACACTGAAGCTTTCTTT
>NA|TRBJ1-5|NA|TRBV19
CASSTIASTGNQPQHF
TGTGCCAGTAGTACAATAGCCTCGACAGGTAATCAGCCCCAGCATTTT
>TRBD2|TRBJ2-1|NA|TRBV6-1
CASRELSGRDSYNEQFF
TGTGCCAGCAGAGAACTTAGCGGGAGGGATTCCTACAATGAGCAGTTCTTC
>NA|TRBJ2-3|NA|TRBV9
CASSVTSSTDTQYF
TGTGCCAGCAGCGTAACTAGCAGCACAGATACGCAGTATTTT
>TRBD1|TRBJ1-5|NA|TRBV6-5
CASRGQGLNQPQHF
TGTGCCAGCAGGGGACAGGGACTAAATCAGCCCCAGCATTTT
>NA|TRBJ1-1|NA|TRBV5-1
CASSLQGNTEAFF
TGCGCCAGCTCCCTACAGGGGAACACTGAAGCTTTCTTT
>NA|TRBJ1-5|NA|TRBV19
CASSILGGQPQHF
TGTGCCAGTAGCATCCTGGGAGGTCAGCCCCAGCATTTT
>NA|TRBJ1-1|few|TRBV28
CASSSPGLNTEAFF
TGTGCCAGCAGTTCCCCAGGGCTGAACACTGAAGCTTTCTTT
>TRBD1|TRBJ1-2|NA|TRBV4-1
CASSQGVVTGGYTF
TGCGCCAGCAGCCAAGGGGTAGTTACAGGGGGTTACACCTTC
>NA|TRBJ1-1|NA|TRBV10-1
CASSESGRVTEAFF
TGCGCCAGCAGTGAGAGTGGAAGGGTCACTGAAGCTTTCTTT
>NA|TRBJ1-1|NA|TRBV7-2
CASSWTEYTEAFF
TGTGCCAGCAGCTGGACTGAATACACTGAAGCTTTCTTT
>NA|TRBJ2-5|NA|TRBV5-6
CASSLTRIKETQYF
TGTGCCAGCAGCCTGACTCGAATTAAAGAGACCCAGTACTTC
>NA|TRBJ2-1|few|TRBV24-1
CATSDEETISYNEQFF
TGTGCCACCAGTGATGAAGAGACTATCTCCTACAATGAGCAGTTCTTC
>TRBD2|TRBJ2-2|NA|TRBV4-3
CASSQEPGTSYTGELFF
TGCGCCAGCAGCCAAGAACCCGGGACTAGCTACACCGGGGAGCTGTTTTTT
>NA|TRBJ2-7|once|TRBV2
CASSPNYEQYF
TGTGCCAGCAGTCCCAACTACGAGCAGTACTTC
>NA|TRBJ2-3|NA|TRBV24-1
CATSDPGPTSTDTQYF
TGTGCCACCAGTGACCCAGGACCGACCAGCACAGATACGCAGTATTTT
>TRBD2|TRBJ2-7|NA|TRBV9
CASSQGASGSSYEQYF
TGTGCCAGCAGCCAGGGGGCTAGCGGGAGCTCCTACGAGCAGTACTTC
>NA|TRBJ1-6|NA|TRBV27
CASRDEGSYNSPLHF
TGTGCCAGCAGAGACGAGGGGTCCTATAATTCACCCCTCCACTTT
>TRBD1|TRBJ2-7|NA|TRBV6-5
CASSPGQGPTEQYF
TGTGCCAGCAGTCCGGGACAGGGACCCACCGAGCAGTACTTC
>NA|TRBJ2-1|NA|TRBV5-8
CASSFAGYGYNEQFF
TGTGCCAGCAGCTTCGCAGGGTATGGGTACAATGAGCAGTTCTTC
>NA|TRBJ1-1|NA|TRBV5-1
CASSFVPTVEAFF
TGCGCCAGCAGCTTTGTCCCGACAGTTGAAGCTTTCTTT
>NA|TRBJ2-3|NA|TRBV5-8
CASSPGTFTDTQYF
TGTGCCAGCAGTCCCGGGACTTTCACAGATACGCAGTATTTT
>NA|TRBJ2-2|NA|TRBV28
CASSLSGNTGELFF
TGTGCCAGCAGCCTCAGCGGGAACACCGGGGAGCTGTTTTTT
>NA|TRBJ1-2|NA|TRBV6-5
CATLSGWGYTF
TGTGCCACGCTTTCGGGGTGGGGCTACACCTTC
>NA|TRBJ1-2|NA|TRBV4-1
CASSRSSTVMGYGYTF
TGCGCCAGCAGTCGAAGTTCGACAGTGATGGGGTATGGCTACACCTTC
>TRBD1|TRBJ1-1|NA|TRBV2
CASKRQGVSWPEAFF
TGTGCCAGCAAGAGACAGGGGGTTTCATGGCCTGAAGCTTTCTTT
>NA|TRBJ2-7|NA|TRBV11-2
CASSYTASYEQYF
TGTGCCAGCAGTTATACAGCTAGCTACGAGCAGTACTTC
>TRBD1|TRBJ1-1|NA|TRBV19
CASTDSPGQGYAFF
TGTGCCAGTACCGATTCTCCGGGACAGGGATATGCTTTCTTT
>NA|TRBJ2-3|NA|TRBV4-1
CASSQDSGVTDTQYF
TGCGCCAGCAGCCAAGATTCGGGAGTCACAGATACGCAGTATTTT
>NA|TRBJ2-1|NA|TRBV2
CASTVLLGTEQFF
TGTGCCAGCACCGTTTTACTAGGCACAGAGCAGTTCTTC
>NA|TRBJ2-7|NA|TRBV6-5
CASSQGAPSSYEQYF
TGTGCCAGCAGCCAAGGGGCCCCCAGCTCCTACGAGCAGTACTTC
>NA|TRBJ2-1|NA|TRBV6-6
CASSSSQSIGEQFF
TGTGCCAGCAGTTCCTCCCAATCTATAGGGGAGCAGTTCTTC
>TRBD1|TRBJ1-6|NA|TRBV11-2
CASSLNRDSSSPLHF
TGTGCCAGCAGCTTAAACCGGGACAGCTCTTCACCCCTCCACTTT
>TRBD1|TRBJ1-1|NA|TRBV29-1
CSVDRGRENPMWDTEAFF
TGCAGCGTTGACAGGGGGCGCGAGAACCCTATGTGGGACACTGAAGCTTTCTTT
>NA|TRBJ2-2|once|TRBV6-2/TRBV6-3
CASSYSSGSLSTGELFF
TGTGCCAGCAGTTACTCGTCCGGCTCACTCAGCACCGGGGAGCTGTTTTTT
>TRBD2|TRBJ2-1|NA|TRBV3-1/TRBV3-2
CASSQDWGTSGNEQFF
TGTGCCAGCAGCCAAGATTGGGGGACTAGCGGGAATGAGCAGTTCTTC
>TRBD1|TRBJ2-4|NA|TRBV2
CASNDGRGFHKNIQYF
TGTGCCAGCAACGACGGCAGGGGGTTTCACAAAAACATTCAGTACTTC
>NA|TRBJ2-7|NA|TRBV6-5
CASSPTPGEAKEQYF
TGTGCCAGCAGCCCAACTCCGGGGGAGGCAAAAGAGCAGTACTTC
>NA|TRBJ2-1|NA|TRBV7-2
CASSLSGPAEQFF
TGTGCCAGCAGCTTAAGTGGTCCGGCTGAGCAGTTCTTC
>NA|TRBJ1-2|NA|TRBV24-1
CATSESGTDGYTF
TGTGCCACCAGTGAGTCCGGGACGGATGGCTACACCTTC
>TRBD2|TRBJ2-7|NA|TRBV29-1
CSVGLAVNYEQYF
TGCAGCGTTGGTCTAGCGGTAAACTACGAGCAGTACTTC
>TRBD2|TRBJ2-4|NA|TRBV10-3
CAISDQRDVAKNIQYF
TGTGCCATCAGTGACCAGCGGGACGTAGCCAAAAACATTCAGTACTTC
>NA|TRBJ2-1|NA|TRBV2
CASSHGFDEQFF
TGTGCCAGCAGCCACGGCTTCGATGAGCAGTTCTTC
>TRBD1|TRBJ1-1|NA|TRBV30
CAWRVQGARTEAFF
TGTGCCTGGAGGGTACAGGGGGCAAGGACTGAAGCTTTCTTT
>NA|TRBJ1-2|NA|TRBV10-1
CASSDYSDYGYTF
TGCGCCAGCAGTGATTACTCGGACTATGGCTACACCTTC
>NA|TRBJ1-6|NA|TRBV14
CASSQQGSPLHF
TGTGCCAGCAGCCAACAGGGGTCACCCCTCCACTTT
>NA|TRBJ2-7|NA|TRBV5-4
CASSLQGDLSYEQYF
TGTGCCAGCAGCCTTCAGGGCGACCTCTCCTACGAGCAGTACTTC
>NA|TRBJ2-1|NA|TRBV3-1/TRBV3-2
CASSPGTPAYEQFF
TGTGCCAGCAGCCCCGGGACTCCGGCCTATGAGCAGTTCTTC
>NA|TRBJ1-2|few|TRBV18
CASSPPAGTYGYTF
TGTGCCAGCTCACCACCGGCAGGGACCTATGGCTACACCTTC
>NA|TRBJ1-1|NA|TRBV4-1
CASSQEGDTTHWDTEAFF
TGCGCCAGCAGCCAAGAGGGGGACACTACCCATTGGGACACTGAAGCTTTCTTT
>TRBD1|TRBJ1-1|few|TRBV7-7
CASSSFRGQMNTEAFF
TGTGCTAGCAGCTCCTTCCGGGGACAGATGAACACTGAAGCTTTCTTT